The sequence of this TCR beta chain was determined in a study of T cells after yellow fever vaccination. Study-level points and caveats: Although most clonotypes did not, a small share appeared in both CD4 and CD8 compartments.

Germline V gives CDR1 DFQATT, CDR2 SNEGSKA (reference sequence). V was shortened by 3 bases and J by 5 bases, with 13 bases between the two germline ends. The length of the CDR3 is 13 residues. Via MiXCR, TCRdb re-called the 5' RACE reads, giving one row per CDR3 protein. Of 500,000 to 650,000 distinct CDR3 sequences listed, over 9% are singletons. With regard to this clonotype: The antigen is not known.

The sample here was PBMCs, taken on the day of the yellow fever booster vaccination. The sequence derives from a man aged 25-45 years who received the YFV17D yellow fever vaccine. The gene calls are TRBV20-1 and TRBJ1-2, with a weak D call TRBD1 (5 bases). CDR3 protein: CSASRGWGYGYTF. The CDR3 bases are TGCAGTGCTAGTAGGGGATGGGGGTATGGCTACACCTTC.